There are a few counts of the clone carrying this T cell receptor beta chain. Breast cancer patients provided tissue from their axillary draining lymph nodes. Each CDR3 protein gets one entry after TCRdb re-called the multiplex PCR reads with MiXCR. The sample carries fewer than 150,000 distinct CDR3 sequences, around 20% recorded once. The data derive from a study of breast tumors, draining lymph nodes, adjacent tissues. Trimming cost V 3 bases and J 0 bases, with 16 bases left between them. The CDR3 has 18 residues. CDR1 and CDR2 (germline): SGHRS, YFSETQ. Source material: axillary lymph node tissue. The rearrangement links TRBV5-1 to TRBJ2-6, with a weak D call TRBD1 (5 bases). The receptor's source is a female donor with breast cancer. Some clones in this sample may be carry-over from other donors' samples. As DNA, the CDR3 is TGCGCCAGCAGCTACGATTATCAGGGTAGCTCTGGGGCCAACGTCCTGACTTTC. As protein: CASSYDYQGSSGANVLTF.